These 13 T cell receptor beta chains originate from one sample sequenced in a study of T cells in narcolepsy. Data came from immunoSEQ multiplex PCR; TCRdb stores just in-frame clones and leaves some out. The repertoire holds 25,000 or so clones, 85% seen once, with about 9.4% in the top ten. Material for sequencing was memory (CD45RA-) CD4+ T cells from blood. These receptors were taken from a human donor in good health.

A few counts support this clone. This rearrangement joins TRBV6-1 to TRBJ2-5, with D tentatively TRBD2 (7 bases). The CDR3 has 13 amino acids. The V gene's germline CDR1 is MNHNS and CDR2 SASEGT. The V gene lost 6 bases and the J gene lost 10 bases, with 18 bases spanning the gap. CDR3 amino acids: CASRGTLRGDQYF. The DNA of the CDR3 is TGTGCCAGCAGGGGGACACTTCGGGGGGACCAGTACTTC.

The V and J genes are TRBV28 and TRBJ2-7, with a tentative D call TRBD2 (6 bases). The germline V gene has CDR1 MDHEN and CDR2 SYDVKM. The V end was cut by 7 bases, the J end by 3 bases, with 16 bases between. The CDR3 sequence is 14 residues long. CDR3 loop: CASTLLGGNYEQYF. CDR3 DNA sequence: TGTGCCAGCACCCTATTGGGAGGAAACTACGAGCAGTACTTC.

This rearrangement joins TRBV15 to TRBJ2-7; TRBD2 might be the D (5 bases). The V gene lost 0 bases and the J gene lost 3 bases, with 12 bases spanning the gap. Germline CDR1 and CDR2: LNHNV and YYDKDF (reference sequence). This CDR3 spans 15 amino acids. CDR3 region: CATSREGARVYEQYF. The CDR3 DNA follows: TGTGCCACCAGCAGAGAGGGAGCTAGGGTCTACGAGCAGTACTTC.

The rearrangement joins TRBV5-5 to TRBJ1-4; TRBD1 matches at 8 bases. CDR3 length: 17 amino acids. The junction had 9 bases not matched to a gene; V was cut back by 4 bases and J by 1 base. Germline V gene data show CDR1 as SGHKS and CDR2 as YYEKEE (reference sequence). DNA of the CDR3: TGTGCCAGCAGCGTGGACAGGGAAGCGAGAACTAATGAAAAACTGTTTTTT. As protein: CASSVDREARTNEKLFF. The full variable domain, completed using reference TRBV5-5 and TRBJ1-4, is DAGVTQSPTHLIKTRGQQVTLRCSPISGHKSVSWYQQVLGQGPQFIFQYYEKEERGRGNFPDRFSARQFPNYSSELNVNALLLGDSALYLCASSVDREARTNEKLFFGSGTQLSVL.

The chain has TRBV4-2 and TRBJ1-2; 7 nucleotides align to TRBD1. After removal of 0 bases from V and 2 bases from J, the junction contained 6 bases not matched to a gene. CDR1 is LGHNA, CDR2 YNFKEQ, per germline. The CDR3 covers 16 residues. The DNA for the CDR3 is TGTGCCAGCAGCCAAGAAATTGGACAGGCGAACTATGGCTACACCTTC. It codes for CASSQEIGQANYGYTF.

This chain links TRBV5-4 with TRBJ2-7; D is ambiguous. Germline CDR1 SGHNT, CDR2 YYREEE (reference sequence). The CDR3 loop spans 13 amino acids. Trimming took off 4 bases at V and 2 bases at J, with 10 bases between the two ends. Written as DNA, the CDR3 is TGTGCCAGCAGCCCGGACCCCGCCTACGAGCAGTACTTC. The encoded protein is CASSPDPAYEQYF.

CDR3 residues: CSAWTRPKAFF. DNA for the CDR3: TGCAGCGCCTGGACAAGGCCCAAAGCTTTCTTT. The rearrangement links TRBV29-1 to TRBJ1-1, with D maybe TRBD1 (5 bases). The CDR3 loop spans 11 amino acids. The V end lost 7 bases, the J end lost 9 bases, and 15 bases lay between the germline ends. Per germline, CDR1 SQVTM and CDR2 ANQGSEA.

J is TRBJ2-1 and V is TRBV2; D may be TRBD1 or TRBD2 (5 bases each). This CDR3 spans 15 amino acids. V was trimmed by 2 bases and J by 6 bases, leaving 14 bases between them. Germline loops: CDR1 SNHLY, CDR2 FYNNEI. The CDR3 reads CASSEQGGLSNEQFF. The CDR3 coding sequence is TGTGCCAGCAGTGAACAGGGCGGACTGTCCAATGAGCAGTTCTTC.

The genes are TRBV28 and TRBJ2-3, with 7 bases identical to TRBD2. This CDR3 region has 17 residues. V was clipped by 4 bases and J by 1 base; unmatched bases: 11. Germline CDR1 reads MDHEN; CDR2 reads SYDVKM. CDR3 DNA: TGTGCCAGCAGTTATGCGAGTCGGGGGGAACGCACAGATACGCAGTATTTT. Protein: CASSYASRGERTDTQYF.

About this clone itself: This same CDR3 is encoded by further DNA sequences in the sample. The chain couples TRBV4-2 to TRBJ2-1, with no clear D. Germline loops: CDR1 LGHNA, CDR2 YNFKEQ. The CDR3 extends over 13 amino acids. With 2 bases removed from V and 3 bases from J, the gap between germline ends came to 5 bases. In DNA form, the CDR3 reads TGTGCCAGCAGCCAACCGGGCTACAATGAGCAGTTCTTC. Translated, it gives CASSQPGYNEQFF.

The chain has TRBV5-6 and TRBJ1-2; D may be TRBD1 (5 bases). The CDR3 has 16 amino acids. Germline CDR1 is SGHDT and CDR2 is YYEEEE. V lost 3 bases and J 0 bases, leaving 15 bases between the germline ends. DNA for the CDR3: TGTGCCAGCAGCTCCCTCGGGGCAGGAACTAACTATGGCTACACCTTC. Protein sequence: CASSSLGAGTNYGYTF.

The chain combines TRBV5-4 with TRBJ1-1; weak D call: TRBD1 (5 bases). In germline, CDR1 is SGHNT, CDR2 YYREEE (reference sequence). Trimming took off 3 bases at V and 6 bases at J, with 12 bases between the two ends. This CDR3 region has 13 residues. CDR3 nucleotides: TGTGCCAGCAGCTCCGGGGCCGAGGCTGAAGCTTTCTTT. It specifies CASSSGAEAEAFF.

V is TRBV2 and J is TRBJ1-3; the D gene is possibly TRBD1 (6 bases). Trimming removed 7 bases at V and 2 bases at J, with 24 bases between. Germline V gives CDR1 SNHLY, CDR2 FYNNEI. The CDR3 is 18 amino acids. The chain's CDR3 is CASIGQGPFRAPGNTIYF. DNA for the CDR3: TGTGCCAGCATCGGGCAGGGGCCTTTCCGAGCCCCTGGAAACACCATATATTTT.